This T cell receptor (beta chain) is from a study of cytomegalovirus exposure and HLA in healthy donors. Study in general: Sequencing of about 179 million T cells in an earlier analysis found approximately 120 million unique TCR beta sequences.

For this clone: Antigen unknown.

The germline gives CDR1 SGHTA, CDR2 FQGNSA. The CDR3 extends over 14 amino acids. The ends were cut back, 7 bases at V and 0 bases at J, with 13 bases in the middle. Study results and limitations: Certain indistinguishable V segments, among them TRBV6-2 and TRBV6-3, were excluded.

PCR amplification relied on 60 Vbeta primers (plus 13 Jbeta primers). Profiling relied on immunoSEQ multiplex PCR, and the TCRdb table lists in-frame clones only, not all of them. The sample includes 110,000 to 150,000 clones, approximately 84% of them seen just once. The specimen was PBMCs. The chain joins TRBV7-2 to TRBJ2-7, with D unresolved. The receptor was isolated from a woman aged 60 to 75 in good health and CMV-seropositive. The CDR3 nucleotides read TGTGCCAGCACCGACGACACCGGCTCCTACGAGCAGTACTTC. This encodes CASTDDTGSYEQYF.